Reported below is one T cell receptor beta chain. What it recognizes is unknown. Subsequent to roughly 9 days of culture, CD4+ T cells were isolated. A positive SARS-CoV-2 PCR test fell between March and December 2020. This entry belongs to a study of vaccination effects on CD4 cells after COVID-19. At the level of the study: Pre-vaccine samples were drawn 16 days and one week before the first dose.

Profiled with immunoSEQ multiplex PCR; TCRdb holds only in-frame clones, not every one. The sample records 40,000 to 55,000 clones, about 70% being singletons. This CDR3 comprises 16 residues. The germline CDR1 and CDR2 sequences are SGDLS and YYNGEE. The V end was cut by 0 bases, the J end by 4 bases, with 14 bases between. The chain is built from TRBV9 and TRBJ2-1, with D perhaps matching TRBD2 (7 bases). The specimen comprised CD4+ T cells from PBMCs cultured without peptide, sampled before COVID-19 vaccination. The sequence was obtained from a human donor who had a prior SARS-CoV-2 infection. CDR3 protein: CASSVARGADYNEQFF. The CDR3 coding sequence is TGTGCCAGCAGCGTAGCACGGGGGGCAGATTACAATGAGCAGTTCTTC.